This entry concerns a single T cell receptor beta chain. Its cognate antigen has yet to be identified. The record has no base qualities; no much larger clone is one base away. A single peripheral blood draw of about 116 mL on average was collected from each donor into heparinised tubes. Using a panel that included CD45RO, CCR7, CD25, CD127, CD95 and CD27, naive, central memory, regulatory and stem cell-like memory CD4+ T cells were sorted on a BD FACSAria II. A purity above 95% was achieved for all sorted populations. Right away, PBMCs were isolated by Lymphoprep density gradient centrifugation and were stained directly, with no culture step. So that batch effects would be minimized, each experiment stained and sorted samples in pairs, pairing one healthy donor with one patient. The germline V gene supplies CDR1 SQVTM and CDR2 ANQGSEA. V is shortened by 4 bases, J by 0 bases, and the region joining them spans 7 bases. The CDR3 spans 14 residues, from the cysteine through the phenylalanine. Of all the DNA, just the CDR3 is kept, 42 bases in frame from base 1.

All of the isolated RNA was reverse transcribed with the High Capacity cDNA Reverse Transcription Kit, so expressed TCRB transcripts were sequenced. Naive, central memory and regulatory T cell samples underwent deep immunoSEQ sequencing, averaging about 3.57 million total reads per sample. Sorted cells were lysed in RLT buffer, and RNA was extracted using DNase-treated RNeasy Micro or Mini kits according to cell number. Each cell subset was processed separately to prevent cross-contamination, with patient and healthy donor samples processed together. The immunoSEQ multiplex PCR was used to amplify TCRB sequences from cDNA, yielding 87-bp fragments that span the CDR3 region. Sequencing of the amplicons was done on the Illumina HiSeq platform. The authors' pipeline ran thus. Synthetic template baselines were used to correct PCR bias computationally, reads within Hamming distance 2 were collapsed, and singletons that could not be merged were discarded. Reads were aligned against IMGT so that V, D and J genes, CDR3 length and insertions or deletions at six rearrangement sites could be assigned. Within each subset, clonotype counts were normalized to the number of sorted cells before true diversity and Gini coefficients were calculated with the tcR R package. The overlap coefficient, calculated on TCRB nucleotide sequences, was used to measure repertoire sharing. The source is immuneACCESS, and TCRdb retained only in-frame sequences with V and J called. Part of the clones is not carried over; for the studies checked, unresolved V genes explain less than half of this, and the remainder is unexplained. V and J calls and clone size come straight from that table; D and trimming were deduced from the DNA. The sample data list some 110,000 clones, and approximately 16% of these were observed just once. Of the sample, 2.3% is held by the ten largest clones.

The data were taken from a study of beta chain features in type 1 diabetes (dated 2018 in TCRdb). Background on the whole study: Patients and healthy donors did not differ in mean age, gender distribution, total cell number or subset yield. In the study, TCRB repertoires of sorted circulating CD4+ T cell subsets from recently diagnosed type 1 diabetes patients were compared with those of matched healthy donors. Regulatory and stem cell-like memory subsets were obtained from only 8 patients and about eight healthy donors, while naive and central memory subsets were obtained from all 30 or so donors. Across all samples, around 100 million sorted cells were examined, and cell number per subset correlated strongly with RNA yield. What the authors observed across the whole study: Naive, central memory and regulatory TCRB repertoires appeared to be more alike among patients than among healthy donors. PCR may preferentially amplify shorter templates, but because patient and control samples were amplified and corrected together, any resulting skew would affect both groups equally. Type 1 diabetes patients showed a moderate but significant shortening of TCRB CDR3 length in all four CD4+ subsets. Because the HLA sub-analyses included only small numbers of individuals, any influence of HLA type on TCRB rearrangement was left unresolved. Fewer insertions and more nucleotide deletions at VDJ recombination sites were observed in patients with type 1 diabetes, implying thymic rearrangement abnormalities. Because cDNA rather than genomic DNA was sequenced, highly expressing activated cells could have been over-represented, although no difference in activation and CD3 levels was found between groups.

The sequence is built from TRBV29-1 and TRBJ1-6; no confident D gene assignment can be made. This sequence was found in a man aged 25 to 40 with type 1 diabetes. Sequenced input: central memory CD4+ T cells from blood. CDR3 region: CSVAEASYNSPLHF. The DNA sequence reads TGCAGCGTTGCAGAGGCCTCCTATAATTCACCCCTCCACTTT.